This TCR beta chain stems from a study of blood T cell dynamics during melanoma immunotherapy. Study-level results: Whether repertoire-driving clones were melanoma-specific could not be determined.

CDR3 length: 12 amino acids. V shed 8 bases and J 3 bases; nucleotides not matched to a gene: 4. Germline V gene sequence: CDR1 SQVTM, CDR2 ANQGSEA. As regards this clone: As yet, its antigen is unknown.

This table comes from immunoSEQ multiplex PCR, and its TCRdb copy is limited to in-frame clones, with some not included. The sample comprises about 7,600 clones, about 83% of which are singletons, and roughly 5.2% rests with the top ten. Indicated time point: week 3, after first cycle of checkpoint inhibitor. This chain uses TRBV29-1 with TRBJ1-1, with 9 positions matching TRBD1. Sequenced here: blood, sampled from a patient treated with checkpoint blockade. The TCR sequence derives from a human donor with melanoma. Here the CDR3 DNA reads TGCAGCTTGGGACAGGGTGACACTGAAGCTTTCTTT. This encodes CSLGQGDTEAFF.